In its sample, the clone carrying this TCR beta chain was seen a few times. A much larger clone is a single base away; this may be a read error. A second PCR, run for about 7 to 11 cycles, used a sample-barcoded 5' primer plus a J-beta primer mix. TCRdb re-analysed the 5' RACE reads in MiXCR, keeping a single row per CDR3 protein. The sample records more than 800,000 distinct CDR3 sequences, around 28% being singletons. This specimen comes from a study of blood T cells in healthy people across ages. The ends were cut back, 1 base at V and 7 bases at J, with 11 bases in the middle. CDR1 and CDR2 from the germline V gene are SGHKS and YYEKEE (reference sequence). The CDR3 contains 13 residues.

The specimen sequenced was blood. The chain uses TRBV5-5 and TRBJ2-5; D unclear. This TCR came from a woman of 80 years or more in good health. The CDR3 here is CASSLISEGTQYF. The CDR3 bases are TGTGCCAGCAGCTTGATATCAGAAGGGACCCAGTACTTC.